A selection of T cell receptor beta chains follows, all from one sample in a study of CD4+ T cells in melanoma. Clones were sequenced by immunoSEQ multiplex PCR, and TCRdb holds only the in-frame ones, with some missing. The data hold approximately 9,500 clones, with roughly three fifths observed a single time. Material for sequencing was cells from a culture (not recorded whether cultured in vitro). Receptors were obtained from a human donor with melanoma. The CDR3 runs from the conserved cysteine through the conserved F or W. A D gene is named only where the DNA matches it firmly. Clone size is shown for a subset of rows, as once, few, many or a class of expanded clone.

-	TRBJ1-2	TRBV4-2	-	CASSPDSNYGYTF	TGTGCCAGCAGCCCCGACAGTAACTATGGCTACACCTTC
-	TRBJ2-3	TRBV29-1	-	CSGQARQGTDTQYF	TGCAGCGGACAGGCCCGACAGGGCACAGATACGCAGTATTTT
TRBD2	TRBJ2-5	TRBV19	-	CASSRIRRLAGIGETQYF	TGTGCCAGTAGTAGGATACGAAGACTAGCGGGGATTGGAGAGACCCAGTACTTC
-	TRBJ2-1	TRBV5-4	few	CASSSGGTESYNEQFF	TGTGCCAGCAGCTCAGGCGGGACAGAGTCCTACAATGAGCAGTTCTTC
TRBD1	TRBJ2-7	TRBV28	-	CASRTGMSYEQYF	TGTGCCAGCCGGACAGGGATGTCCTACGAGCAGTACTTC
TRBD2	TRBJ2-5	TRBV5-4	-	CASSLRGLAVIQETQYF	TGTGCCAGCAGCTTGAGAGGACTAGCGGTAATCCAAGAGACCCAGTACTTC
-	TRBJ1-6	TRBV30	-	CAWGRRDADNSPLHF	TGTGCCTGGGGTCGACGGGACGCCGATAATTCACCCCTCCACTTT
TRBD1	TRBJ2-3	TRBV30	-	CAWTQGASTDTQYF	TGTGCCTGGACACAGGGGGCCTCCACAGATACGCAGTATTTT
TRBD1	TRBJ2-7	TRBV5-1	-	CASSSSGTGPYEQYF	TGCGCCAGCAGCTCGTCCGGGACAGGGCCCTACGAGCAGTACTTC
-	TRBJ2-5	TRBV2	-	CASEQETQYF	TGTGCCAGCGAGCAAGAGACCCAGTACTTC
-	TRBJ1-2	TRBV5-1	few	CASSLGQNYGYGYTF	TGCGCCAGCAGCTTGGGACAGAACTACGGCTATGGCTACACCTTC
TRBD2	TRBJ2-7	TRBV7-9	-	CASSFVLGLAGTSYEQYF	TGTGCCAGCAGCTTCGTACTGGGACTAGCGGGGACCTCCTACGAGCAGTACTTC
TRBD2	TRBJ2-7	TRBV5-5	-	CASSLAPTSASYEQYF	TGTGCCAGCAGCTTGGCCCCGACTAGCGCGTCCTACGAGCAGTATTTC
TRBD1	TRBJ1-2	TRBV18	-	CASSLARTGGSNYGGYTF	TGTGCCAGCTCACTCGCGAGAACAGGGGGCTCTAACTATGGCGGCTACACCTTC
TRBD1	TRBJ2-5	TRBV25-1	-	CASSEPGQGLETQYF	TGTGCCAGCAGTGAACCGGGACAGGGGTTAGAGACCCAGTACTTC
-	TRBJ2-4	TRBV7-2	few	CASSPRRLAKNIQYF	TGTGCCAGCAGCCCTCGGAGGTTAGCCAAAAACATTCAGTACTTC
-	TRBJ2-1	TRBV19	-	CASMGGPFAQFF	TGTGCCAGTATGGGGGGCCCCTTCGCGCAGTTCTTC
-	TRBJ1-6	TRBV7-9	few	CASSIFRGTYNSPLHF	TGTGCCAGCAGCATATTCAGGGGTACATATAATTCACCCCTCCACTTT
TRBD2	TRBJ2-7	TRBV5-6	-	CASSLRGGPYEQYF	TGTGCCAGCAGCTTGCGGGGGGGCCCCTACGAGCAGTACTTC
-	TRBJ1-1	TRBV2	few	CASSPQDLNTEAFF	TGTGCCAGCAGTCCCCAGGACTTAAACACTGAAGCTTTCTTT
-	TRBJ1-5	TRBV19	-	CASSIELSGASNQPQHF	TGTGCCAGTAGTATAGAGTTGAGTGGGGCGAGCAATCAGCCCCAGCATTTT
-	TRBJ1-5	TRBV4-1	-	CASSNFPLNQPQHF	TGCGCCAGCAGCAACTTTCCCCTTAATCAGCCCCAGCATTTT